This TCR beta chain was captured in a study of shared clonotypes between healthy human individuals. The CDR3 has 12 residues. CDR1 MNHNS and CDR2 SASEGT come from the germline V gene. Trimming removed 6 bases from V and 3 bases from J, with 9 bases in between. Some clones are missing from TCRdb's copy, which holds only in-frame ones; the method was immunoSEQ multiplex PCR. The sample has 300,000 to 400,000 clones, 74% seen once. The sample was memory CD4+ T cells sorted from blood. Indicated subset: CD45RA-negative fraction. The J gene is TRBJ2-7, the V gene TRBV6-1; the D gene is possibly TRBD1 (6 bases). This TCR derives from a man younger than 45 in good health. The CDR3 DNA is TGTGCCAGCAGCAGGGGAAGCTACGAGCAGTACTTC. It yields the protein CASSRGSYEQYF.